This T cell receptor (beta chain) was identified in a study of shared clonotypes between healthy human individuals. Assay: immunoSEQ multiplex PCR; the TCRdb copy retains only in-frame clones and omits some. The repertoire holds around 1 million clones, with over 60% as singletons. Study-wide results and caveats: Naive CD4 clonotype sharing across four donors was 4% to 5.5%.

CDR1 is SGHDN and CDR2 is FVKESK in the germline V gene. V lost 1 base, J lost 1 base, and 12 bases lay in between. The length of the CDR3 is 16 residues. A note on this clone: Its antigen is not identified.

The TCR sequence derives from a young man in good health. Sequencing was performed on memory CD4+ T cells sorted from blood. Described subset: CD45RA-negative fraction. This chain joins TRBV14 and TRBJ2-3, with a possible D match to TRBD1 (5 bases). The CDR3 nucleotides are TGTGCCAGCAGCCAAGCTAGGGGCGTGGGCACAGATACGCAGTATTTT. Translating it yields CASSQARGVGTDTQYF.